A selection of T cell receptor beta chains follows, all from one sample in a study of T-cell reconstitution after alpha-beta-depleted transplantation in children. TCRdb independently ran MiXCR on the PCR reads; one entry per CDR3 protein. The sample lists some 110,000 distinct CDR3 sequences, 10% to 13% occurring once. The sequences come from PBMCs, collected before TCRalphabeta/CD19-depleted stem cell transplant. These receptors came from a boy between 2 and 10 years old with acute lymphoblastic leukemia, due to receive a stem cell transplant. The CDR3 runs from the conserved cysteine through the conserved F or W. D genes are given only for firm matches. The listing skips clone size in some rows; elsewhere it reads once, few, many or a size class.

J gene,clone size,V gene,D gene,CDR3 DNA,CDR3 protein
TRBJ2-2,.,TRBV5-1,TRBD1,TGCGCCAGCAGCTTCTTCCTGAGACAGGGGGTTCTAAACACCGGGGAGCTGTTTTTT,CASSFFLRQGVLNTGELFF
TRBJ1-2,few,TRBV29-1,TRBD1,TGCAGCGTTGAGACAGGGGTCGGCTACACCTTC,CSVETGVGYTF
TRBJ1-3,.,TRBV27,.,TGTGCCAGCAGTCTCCACCCAGGGTATACTGGAAACACCATATATTTT,CASSLHPGYTGNTIYF
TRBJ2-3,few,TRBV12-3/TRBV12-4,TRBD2,TGTGCCAGCAGTTTAAGACTGACGGGACTAGCGGGAGGAAATACGCAGTATTTT,CASSLRLTGLAGGNTQYF
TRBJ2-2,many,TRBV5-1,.,TGCGCCAGCAGCTTAGTGTCCAACACCGGGGAGCTGTTTTTT,CASSLVSNTGELFF
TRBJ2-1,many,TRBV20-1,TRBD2,TGCAGTGCTAGACATCCCCGGACTAGCGGTTACAATGAGCAGTTCTTC,CSARHPRTSGYNEQFF
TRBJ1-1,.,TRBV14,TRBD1,TGTGCCAGCAGCGATTGGACAGGACCCTCTGAAGCTTTCTTT,CASSDWTGPSEAFF
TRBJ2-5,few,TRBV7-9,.,TGTGCCAGCAGCCCATTGGAGCGGCAAGAGACCCAGTACTTC,CASSPLERQETQYF
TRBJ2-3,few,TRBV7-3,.,TGTGCCAGCAGCTTAAACGCGGGTGGGGGCACAGATACGCAGTATTTT,CASSLNAGGGTDTQYF
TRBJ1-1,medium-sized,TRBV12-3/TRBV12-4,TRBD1,TGTGCCAGCAGGGGGACAGCGAACACTGAAGCTTTCTTT,CASRGTANTEAFF
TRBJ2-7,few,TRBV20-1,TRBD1,TGCAGTGCTAACCCCGGGACAGGGTCACTCCACGAGCAGTACTTC,CSANPGTGSLHEQYF
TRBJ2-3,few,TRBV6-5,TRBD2,TGTGCCAGCAGTTACTCGGGGACTAGCGGGACAGATACGCAGTATTTT,CASSYSGTSGTDTQYF
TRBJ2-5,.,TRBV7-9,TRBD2,TGTGCCAGCAGCCCAGTTGGACTAGCGGGAGTAGAGACCCAGTACTTC,CASSPVGLAGVETQYF
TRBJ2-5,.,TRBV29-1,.,TGCAGCGTTGAGGTGCAGGGAGAGACCCAGTACTTC,CSVEVQGETQYF
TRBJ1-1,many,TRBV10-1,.,TGCGCCAGCAGTGAGTCCCGAGGCACTGAAGCTTTCTTT,CASSESRGTEAFF
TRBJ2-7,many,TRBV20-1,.,TGCAGTGCTACCGACAGCCTCTCCTTGAACGAGCAGTACTTC,CSATDSLSLNEQYF
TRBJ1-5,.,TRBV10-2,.,TGCGCCAGCAGGCCCGGACAGCCAAATCAGCCCCAGCATTTT,CASRPGQPNQPQHF
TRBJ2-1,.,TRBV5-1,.,TGCGCCAGCAGCTTGGGTTTATTGTTAGCGGTCCCGGCCTACAATGAGCAGTTCTTC,CASSLGLLLAVPAYNEQFF
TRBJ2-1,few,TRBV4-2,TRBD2,TGTGCCAGCAGCCAAGAAAGGACTAGCGGGAGATACAATGAGCAGTTCTTC,CASSQERTSGRYNEQFF
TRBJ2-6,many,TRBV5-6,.,TGTGCCAGCAGCTTGCCGGGTACCGGGGCCAACGTCCTGACTTTC,CASSLPGTGANVLTF
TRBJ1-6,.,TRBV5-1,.,TGCGCCAGCAGCTTACAGGGATATAATTCACCCCTCCACTTT,CASSLQGYNSPLHF
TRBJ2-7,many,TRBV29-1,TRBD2,TGCAGCGTTTCAGCGGGGCACGAGCAGTACTTC,CSVSAGHEQYF
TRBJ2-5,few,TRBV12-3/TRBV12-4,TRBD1,TGTGCCAGCAGTTCCGACAGGGGGCTTCGAGAGACCCAGTACTTC,CASSSDRGLRETQYF
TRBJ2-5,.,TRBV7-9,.,TGTGCCAGCAGCTTAAGGGAAGACCAAGAGACCCAGTACTTC,CASSLREDQETQYF
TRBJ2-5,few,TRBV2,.,TGTGCCAGCAGTTGGGTTTCCCAAGAGACCCAGTACTTC,CASSWVSQETQYF
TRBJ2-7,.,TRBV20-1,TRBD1,TGCAGTGGACAGGGGTCGTACGAGCAGTACTTC,CSGQGSYEQYF
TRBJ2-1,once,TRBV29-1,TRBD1,TGCAGCGTTGATGGACAGGGGGCGGGTGAGCAGTTCTTC,CSVDGQGAGEQFF
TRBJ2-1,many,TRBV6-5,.,TGTGCCAGCAGTTACGCAACCCCGGGGACATTTTCCTACAATGAGCAGTTCTTC,CASSYATPGTFSYNEQFF
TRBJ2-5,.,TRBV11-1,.,TGTGCCAGCAGCTCGGGACCGGCCGAGACCCAGTACTTC,CASSSGPAETQYF
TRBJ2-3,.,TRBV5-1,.,TGCGCCAGCAGCTCCTACCATTCCGGGGATACGCAGTATTTT,CASSSYHSGDTQYF
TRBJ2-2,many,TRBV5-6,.,TGTGCCAGCAGCTCGGGACTCAACACCGGGGAGCTGTTTTTT,CASSSGLNTGELFF
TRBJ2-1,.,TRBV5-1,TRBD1,TGCGCCAGCAGCACGGGACAGGCGGAGATAGGCCATGAGCAGTTCTTC,CASSTGQAEIGHEQFF
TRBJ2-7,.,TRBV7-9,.,TGTGCCAGCAGCGGTTTAAACGAGCAGTACTTC,CASSGLNEQYF
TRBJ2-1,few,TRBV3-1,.,TGTGCCAGCAGCCACAGTTTTGCCTACAATGAGCAGTTCTTC,CASSHSFAYNEQFF
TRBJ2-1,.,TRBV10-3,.,TGTGCCATCAGTGCCCGGAATGAGCAGTTCTTC,CAISARNEQFF
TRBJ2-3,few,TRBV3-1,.,TGTGCCAGCAGCCCTTGGACCGATGGAGATACGCAGTATTTT,CASSPWTDGDTQYF
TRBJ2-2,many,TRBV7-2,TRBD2,TGTGCCAGCAGCGCGGGACTAGTAAACACCGGGGAGCTGTTTTTT,CASSAGLVNTGELFF
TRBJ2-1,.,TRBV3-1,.,TGTGCCAGCAGCCACCCTCTTTACAATGAGCAGTTCTTC,CASSHPLYNEQFF
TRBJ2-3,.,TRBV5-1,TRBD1,TGCGCCAGCAGCTCGAGGGGACAGGGGATGACAGATACGCAGTATTTT,CASSSRGQGMTDTQYF
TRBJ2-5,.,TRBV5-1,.,TGCGCCAGCAGCGCAAGGCCCCTACTAGCCTCACAAGAGACCCAGTACTTC,CASSARPLLASQETQYF
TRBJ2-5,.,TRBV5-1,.,TGCGCCAGCAGCTTGGACGGGAGCACTAAAGAGACCCAGTACTTC,CASSLDGSTKETQYF
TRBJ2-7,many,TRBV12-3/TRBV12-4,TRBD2,TGTGCCAGCAGCATAGCGGGAGGGCCGTACGAGCAGTACTTC,CASSIAGGPYEQYF
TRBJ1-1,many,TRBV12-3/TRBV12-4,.,TGTGCCAGCAGCCCAGAGGGGCTCAAGGCAGGTTTCTTT,CASSPEGLKAGFF
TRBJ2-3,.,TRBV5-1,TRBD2,TGCGCCAGCAGCTTGGAAGCGGGAGGGCGCACAGATACGCAGTATTTT,CASSLEAGGRTDTQYF
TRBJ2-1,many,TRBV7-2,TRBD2,TGTGCCAGCAGCTTGAGGCTAGCGGGAGGGAAAGGGGAGCAGTTCTTC,CASSLRLAGGKGEQFF
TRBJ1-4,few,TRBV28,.,TGTGCCAGCATGAAGGAAGGGGCACGGAATGAAAAACTGTTTTTT,CASMKEGARNEKLFF
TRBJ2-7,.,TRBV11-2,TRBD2,TGTGCCAGCAGCTTAGATCGAGGAGGGCGGGAGGGCCGCGGGCAGTACTTC,CASSLDRGGREGRGQYF
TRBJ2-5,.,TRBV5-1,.,TGCGCCAGCAGCCCCGGGTCCTCCCAACCGGCGGAGACCCAGTACTTC,CASSPGSSQPAETQYF